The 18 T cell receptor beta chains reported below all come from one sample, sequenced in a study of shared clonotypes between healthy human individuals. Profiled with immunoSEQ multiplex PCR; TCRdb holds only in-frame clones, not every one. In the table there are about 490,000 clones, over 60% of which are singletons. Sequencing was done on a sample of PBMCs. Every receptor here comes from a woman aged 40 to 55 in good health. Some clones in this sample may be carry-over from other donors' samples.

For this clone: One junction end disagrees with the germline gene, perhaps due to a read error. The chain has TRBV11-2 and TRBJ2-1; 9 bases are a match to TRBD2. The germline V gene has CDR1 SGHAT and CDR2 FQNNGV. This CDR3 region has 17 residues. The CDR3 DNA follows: TGTGCCAGCAACTTACCCCTAGCGGGAAGCTCCTACAATGAGCAGTTCTTC. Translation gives CASNLPLAGSSYNEQFF.

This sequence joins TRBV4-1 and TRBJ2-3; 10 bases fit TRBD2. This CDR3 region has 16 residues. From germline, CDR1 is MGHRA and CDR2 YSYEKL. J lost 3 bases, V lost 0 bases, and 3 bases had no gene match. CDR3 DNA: TGCGCCAGCAGCCAAGATGCTAGCGGGAGAACAGATACGCAGTATTTT. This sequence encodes CASSQDASGRTDTQYF.

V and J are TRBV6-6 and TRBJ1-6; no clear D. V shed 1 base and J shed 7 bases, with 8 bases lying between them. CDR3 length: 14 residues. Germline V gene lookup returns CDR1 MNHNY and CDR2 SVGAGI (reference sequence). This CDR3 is CASSYLDPNSPLHF. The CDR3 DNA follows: TGTGCCAGCAGTTACTTGGACCCGAATTCACCCCTCCACTTT.

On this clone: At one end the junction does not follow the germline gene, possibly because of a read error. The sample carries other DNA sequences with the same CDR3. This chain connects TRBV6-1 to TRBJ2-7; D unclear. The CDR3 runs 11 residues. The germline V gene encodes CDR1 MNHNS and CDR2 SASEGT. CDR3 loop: CASRDPYEQYF. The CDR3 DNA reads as TGTGCCAGCAGGGACCCTTACGAGCAATACTTC.

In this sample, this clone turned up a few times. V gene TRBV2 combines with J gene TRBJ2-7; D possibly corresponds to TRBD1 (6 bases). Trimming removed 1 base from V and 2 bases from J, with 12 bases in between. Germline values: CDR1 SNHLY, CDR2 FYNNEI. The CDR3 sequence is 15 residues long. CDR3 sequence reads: CASSEGPDSTYEQYF. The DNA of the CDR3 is TGTGCCAGCAGTGAAGGACCGGACAGCACCTACGAGCAGTACTTC.

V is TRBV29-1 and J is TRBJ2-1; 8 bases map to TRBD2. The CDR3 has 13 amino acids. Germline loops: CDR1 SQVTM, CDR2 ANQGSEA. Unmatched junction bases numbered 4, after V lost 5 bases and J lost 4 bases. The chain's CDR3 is CSVRLALYNEQFF. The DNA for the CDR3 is TGCAGCGTTAGACTAGCGCTATACAATGAGCAGTTCTTC.

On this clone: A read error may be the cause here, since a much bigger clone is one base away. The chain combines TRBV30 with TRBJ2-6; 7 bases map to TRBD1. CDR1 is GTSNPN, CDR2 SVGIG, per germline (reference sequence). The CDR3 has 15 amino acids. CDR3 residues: CAWGTDLSGANVPTF. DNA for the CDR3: TGTGCCTGGGGGACAGACCTCTCTGGGGCCAACGTCCCGACTTTC.

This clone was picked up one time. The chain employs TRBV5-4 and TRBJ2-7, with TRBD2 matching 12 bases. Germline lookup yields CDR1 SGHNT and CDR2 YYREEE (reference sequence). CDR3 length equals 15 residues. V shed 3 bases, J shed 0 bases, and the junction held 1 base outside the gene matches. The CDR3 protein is CASSSTSGGSYEQYF. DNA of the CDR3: TGTGCCAGCAGCTCGACTAGCGGGGGCTCCTACGAGCAGTACTTC.

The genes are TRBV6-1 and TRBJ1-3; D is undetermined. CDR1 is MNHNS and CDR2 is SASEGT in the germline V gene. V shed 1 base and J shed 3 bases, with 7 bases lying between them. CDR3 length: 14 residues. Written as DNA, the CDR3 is TGTGCCAGCAGTGAAGTCGGGCTTGGAAACACCATATATTTT. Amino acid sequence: CASSEVGLGNTIYF.

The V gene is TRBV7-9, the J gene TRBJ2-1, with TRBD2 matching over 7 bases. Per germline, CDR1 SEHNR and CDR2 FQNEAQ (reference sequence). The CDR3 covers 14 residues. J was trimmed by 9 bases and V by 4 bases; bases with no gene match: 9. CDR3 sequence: CASSSHGGSTEQFF. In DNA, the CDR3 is TGTGCCAGCAGCTCCCACGGGGGGTCCACTGAGCAGTTCTTC.

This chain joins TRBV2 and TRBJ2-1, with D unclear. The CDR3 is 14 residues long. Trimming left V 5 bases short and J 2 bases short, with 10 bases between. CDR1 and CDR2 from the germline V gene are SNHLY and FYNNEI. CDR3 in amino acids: CASSSDGTYNEQFF. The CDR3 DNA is TGTGCCAGCAGTTCCGACGGAACCTACAATGAGCAGTTCTTC.

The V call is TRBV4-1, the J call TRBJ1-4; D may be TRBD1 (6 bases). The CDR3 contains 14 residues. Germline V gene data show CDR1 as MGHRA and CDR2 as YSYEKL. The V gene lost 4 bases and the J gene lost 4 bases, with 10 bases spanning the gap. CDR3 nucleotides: TGCGCCAGCAGCCTGACAGGTTTTAATGAAAAACTGTTTTTT. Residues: CASSLTGFNEKLFF.

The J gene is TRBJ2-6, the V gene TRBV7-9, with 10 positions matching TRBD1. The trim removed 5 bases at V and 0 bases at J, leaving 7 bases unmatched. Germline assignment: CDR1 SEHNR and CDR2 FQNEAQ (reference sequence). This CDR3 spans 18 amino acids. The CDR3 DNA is TGTGCCAGCAGCAGCTGGACAGGGGGAGTCTCTGGGGCCAACGTCCTGACTTTC. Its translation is CASSSWTGGVSGANVLTF.

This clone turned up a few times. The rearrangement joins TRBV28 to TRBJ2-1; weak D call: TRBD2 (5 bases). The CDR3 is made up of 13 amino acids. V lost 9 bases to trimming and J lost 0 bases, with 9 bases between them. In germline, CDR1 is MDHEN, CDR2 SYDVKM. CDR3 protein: CASCGSSYNEQFF. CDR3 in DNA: TGTGCCAGTTGTGGGAGCTCCTACAATGAGCAGTTCTTC.

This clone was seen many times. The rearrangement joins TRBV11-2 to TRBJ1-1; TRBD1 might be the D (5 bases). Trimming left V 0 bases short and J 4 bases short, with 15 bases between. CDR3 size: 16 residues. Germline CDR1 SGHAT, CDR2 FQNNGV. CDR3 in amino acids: CASSLDPTGAPTEAFF. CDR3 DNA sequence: TGTGCCAGCAGCTTAGATCCGACCGGGGCGCCCACTGAAGCTTTCTTT.

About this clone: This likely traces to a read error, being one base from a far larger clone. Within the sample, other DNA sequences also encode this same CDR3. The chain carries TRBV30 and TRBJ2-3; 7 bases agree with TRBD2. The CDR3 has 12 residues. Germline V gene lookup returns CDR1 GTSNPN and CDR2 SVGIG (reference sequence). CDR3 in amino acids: CAWSIGLVGSSF. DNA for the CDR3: TGTGCCTGGAGTATAGGACTAGTAGGTTCTTCTTTC.

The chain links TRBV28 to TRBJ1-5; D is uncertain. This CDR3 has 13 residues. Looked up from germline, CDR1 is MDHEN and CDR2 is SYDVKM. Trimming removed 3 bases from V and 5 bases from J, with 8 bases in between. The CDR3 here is CASSFTSYQPQHF. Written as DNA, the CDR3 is TGTGCCAGCAGTTTCACCTCGTATCAGCCCCAGCATTTT. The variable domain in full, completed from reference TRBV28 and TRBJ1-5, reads DVKVTQSSRYLVKRTGEKVFLECVQDMDHENMFWYRQDPGLGLRLIYFSYDVKMKEKGDIPEGYSVSREKKERFSLILESASTNQTSMYLCASSFTSYQPQHFGDGTRLSIL.

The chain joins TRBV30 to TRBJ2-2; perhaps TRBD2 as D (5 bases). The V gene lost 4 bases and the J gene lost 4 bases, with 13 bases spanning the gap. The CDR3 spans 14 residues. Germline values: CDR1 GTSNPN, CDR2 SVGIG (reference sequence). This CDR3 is CAWIAGTATGELFF. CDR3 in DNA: TGTGCCTGGATTGCGGGTACCGCCACCGGGGAGCTGTTTTTT.